What follows are 28 T cell receptor beta chains derived from one specimen sequenced in a study of shared clonotypes between healthy human individuals. Assay: immunoSEQ multiplex PCR; the TCRdb copy retains only in-frame clones and omits some. The sample yields around 330,000 clones, approximately 79% seen once. Sequenced material: memory CD4+ T cells sorted from blood. Noted subset: CD45RA-negative fraction. The receptors were gathered from a man aged 30 to 45 in good health.

This clone has only one observation. The J gene is TRBJ2-1, the V gene TRBV14; 9 bases line up with TRBD2. The germline V gene has CDR1 SGHDN and CDR2 FVKESK. The CDR3 is 15 amino acids. V dropped 2 bases and J dropped 5; count of bases not matched to a gene: 4. The DNA of the CDR3 is TGTGCCAGCAGCCAACTGGGACTAGCCGACAATGAGCAGTTCTTC. It is translated as CASSQLGLADNEQFF.

Many counts were recorded for this clone. The chain is built from TRBV7-2 and TRBJ2-3; 10 bases are a match to TRBD1. The V gene's germline CDR1 is SGHTA and CDR2 FQGNSA. The V gene end was trimmed by 4 bases and the J gene end by 1 base; junction bases not matched to a gene: 2. This CDR3 contains 15 residues. Here the CDR3 reads CASSWDRGRTDTQYF. The CDR3 nucleotides read TGTGCCAGCAGCTGGGACAGGGGACGCACAGATACGCAGTATTTT.

The chain uses TRBV28 and TRBJ2-1; TRBD2 matches 8 bases. Germline values: CDR1 MDHEN, CDR2 SYDVKM. Trimming cost V 1 base and J 5 bases; bases outside gene matches: 4. The CDR3 consists of 15 residues. The CDR3: CASSLLSSGHNEQFF. CDR3 nucleotide sequence: TGTGCCAGCAGTTTATTGTCTAGCGGGCACAATGAGCAGTTCTTC.

This chain joins TRBV5-1 and TRBJ2-1; D not resolved. CDR3 length: 13 amino acids. Trimming shortened V by 5 bases and J by 10 bases, and 16 bases separated the two germline ends. Germline V gene lookup returns CDR1 SGHRS and CDR2 YFSETQ. For the CDR3, the DNA is TGCGCCAGCAGTCGCACAAGGGTATTAGAGCAGTTCTTC. Translated, it gives CASSRTRVLEQFF.

This clone has at least ten counts. The chain carries TRBV6-1 and TRBJ2-7; TRBD1 matches at 8 bases. The CDR3 runs to 15 residues. Trimming took 3 bases from V and 3 from J; bases not matched to a gene: 7. Germline CDR1 reads MNHNS; CDR2 reads SASEGT. This CDR3 is CASSEGTGGSYEQYF. The DNA for the CDR3 is TGTGCCAGCAGTGAGGGAACAGGGGGAAGCTACGAGCAGTACTTC.

In its sample, this clone was seen many times. The chain uses TRBV29-1 and TRBJ2-2; 9 positions match TRBD1. The CDR3 sequence is 15 residues long. With 5 bases clipped from V and 5 bases from J, the junction kept 9 bases outside the gene matches. Per the germline V gene, CDR1 is SQVTM and CDR2 is ANQGSEA. CDR3 DNA sequence: TGCAGCGTTAAAACCCCGGGACAGGGTACCGGGGAGCTGTTTTTT. Translating it yields CSVKTPGQGTGELFF.

CDR3 sequence (DNA): TGTGCTAGTGGTTTGGTACTAGGTACTGGGACAGCAAACACTGAAGCTTTCTTT. As protein: CASGLVLGTGTANTEAFF. This sequence joins TRBV12-5 and TRBJ1-1; 7 positions agree with TRBD1. This CDR3 is 18 amino acids long. Trimming removed 0 bases from V and 2 bases from J; junction bases left unmatched: 12. CDR1 is LGHNT and CDR2 is FRNRAP in the germline V gene.

The chain carries TRBV5-5 and TRBJ1-3, with a tentative D call TRBD1 (5 bases). There are 16 residues in the CDR3. CDR1 SGHKS and CDR2 YYEKEE come from the germline V gene (reference sequence). V was trimmed by 4 bases and J by 0 bases, leaving 14 bases between them. CDR3 DNA: TGTGCCAGCAGCACCCAGGACACGAGCTCTGGAAACACCATATATTTT. It translates to CASSTQDTSSGNTIYF.

This chain connects TRBV7-8 to TRBJ2-7; 11 positions agree with TRBD2. This CDR3 comprises 20 residues. Per the germline V gene, CDR1 is SGHVS and CDR2 is FQNEAQ. V lost 0 bases and J lost 7; bases outside the gene matches: 20. DNA of the CDR3: TGTGCCAGCAGCTTAGCAACTCCGTCTTCAATAGCGGGAGGGCCCAGGGAGCAGTACTTC. It translates to CASSLATPSSIAGGPREQYF.

The CDR3 protein is CASSSETDIQYF. The DNA of the CDR3 is TGTGCCAGCAGTTCGGAGACTGACATTCAGTACTTC. J is TRBJ2-4 and V is TRBV6-6; D not certain. The germline CDR1 and CDR2 sequences are MNHNY and SVGAGI (reference sequence). There are 12 residues in the CDR3. Deletions cut 4 bases from V and 8 bases from J, with 9 bases between.

This clone was counted between two and nine times. The chain joins TRBV6-5 to TRBJ1-1, with D possibly matching TRBD1 (5 bases). The CDR3 sequence is 16 residues long. V was shortened by 1 base and J by 3 bases, with 15 bases between the two germline ends. CDR1 is MNHEY and CDR2 is SVGAGI in the germline V gene. The CDR3 region is CASSYFVGPGDTEAFF. In DNA form, the CDR3 reads TGTGCCAGCAGTTACTTTGTTGGGCCGGGGGACACTGAAGCTTTCTTT.

This chain uses TRBV10-3 with TRBJ2-3; D remains ambiguous. Trimming shortened V by 4 bases and J by 0 bases, and 8 bases separated the two germline ends. Germline lookup yields CDR1 ENHRY and CDR2 SYGVKD. The CDR3 contains 14 residues. In DNA form, the CDR3 reads TGTGCCATCAGTGGGCCTACGAGCACAGATACGCAGTATTTT. Amino acid sequence: CAISGPTSTDTQYF.

This chain connects TRBV7-8 to TRBJ2-5; 8 nucleotides match TRBD2. The CDR3 consists of 15 residues. Trimming cost V 5 bases and J 6 bases; bases outside gene matches: 11. The germline CDR1 and CDR2 sequences are SGHVS and FQNEAQ. CDR3 coding DNA: TGTGCCAGCAGCAAAAGCGGGAGTGGGGGCAAGACCCAGTACTTC. Translating gives CASSKSGSGGKTQYF. The full variable domain, rest sourced from reference TRBV7-8 and TRBJ2-5, is GAGVSQSPRYKVAKRGQDVALRCDPISGHVSLFWYQQALGQGPEFLTYFQNEAQLDKSGLPSDRFFAERPEGSVSTLKIQRTQQEDSAVYLCASSKSGSGGKTQYFGPGTRLLVL.

In DNA, the CDR3 is TGTGCCAGCAGCTTTTGGTCCTCCTACGAGCAGTACTTC. Protein: CASSFWSSYEQYF. The rearrangement links TRBV7-9 to TRBJ2-7; D is unresolved. This CDR3 region has 13 residues. In germline, CDR1 is SEHNR, CDR2 FQNEAQ (reference sequence). The ends were cut back, 3 bases at V and 0 bases at J, with 6 bases in the middle.

The table lists this clone with a count of one. This chain links TRBV5-1 with TRBJ1-6; a weak D match, TRBD1 (5 bases). V shed 1 base and J shed 7 bases, with 9 bases lying between them. Germline CDR1 is SGHRS and CDR2 is YFSETQ. This CDR3 is built from 14 residues. The CDR3 protein is CASSLRGTNSPLHF. The CDR3 nucleotides read TGCGCCAGCAGCTTGAGGGGAACAAATTCACCCCTCCACTTT.

The CDR3, as DNA: TGTGCCAGCAGCTTAAAGGGAGGGATAGGTTCACCCCTCCACTTT. Translating it yields CASSLKGGIGSPLHF. The chain uses TRBV13 and TRBJ1-6; D uncertain. Per germline, CDR1 PRHDT and CDR2 FYEKMQ (reference sequence). Trimming removed 2 bases from V and 9 bases from J, with 14 bases in between. The CDR3 contains 15 residues. The complete variable domain, with remaining parts taken from reference TRBV13 and TRBJ1-6, reads AAGVIQSPRHLIKEKRETATLKCYPIPRHDTVYWYQQGPGQDPQFLISFYEKMQSDKGSIPDRFSAQQFSDYHSELNMSSLELGDSALYFCASSLKGGIGSPLHFGNGTRLTVT.

This clone was found many times. The rearrangement joins TRBV5-1 to TRBJ2-5, with a tentative D call TRBD2 (5 bases). Per germline, CDR1 SGHRS and CDR2 YFSETQ. The CDR3 runs to 15 residues. Trimming removed 0 bases from V and 0 bases from J, with 9 bases in between. This CDR3 is CASSLVPGNQETQYF. CDR3 sequence (DNA): TGCGCCAGCAGCTTGGTCCCGGGAAACCAAGAGACCCAGTACTTC.

The chain uses TRBV10-3 and TRBJ1-5; D is unclear. V was cut by 2 bases and J by 3 bases, with 11 bases left in between. CDR3 length: 15 amino acids. CDR1 is ENHRY and CDR2 is SYGVKD in the germline V gene. The chain's CDR3 is CAISEQTADNQPQHF. In DNA form, the CDR3 reads TGTGCCATCAGTGAGCAGACCGCCGACAATCAGCCCCAGCATTTT.

This clone was picked up a small number of times. This chain uses TRBV7-2 with TRBJ2-1, with TRBD2 matching 8 bases. After removal of 5 bases from V and 4 bases from J, the junction contained 10 bases not matched to a gene. From germline, CDR1 is SGHTA and CDR2 FQGNSA. This CDR3 region has 16 residues. The CDR3 nucleotides are TGTGCCAGCAGCCCGAAAGCGGGAGCCCTTTACAATGAGCAGTTCTTC. Translation gives CASSPKAGALYNEQFF.

The rearrangement links TRBV10-1 to TRBJ2-5; 8 bases map to TRBD2. This CDR3 has 14 amino acids. V lost 10 bases, J lost 2 bases, and 9 bases stayed unmatched. Germline V lookup: CDR1 WNHNN, CDR2 SYGVQD (reference sequence). The CDR3 coding sequence is TGCGCCACTTCTCCGGGAGGGACTCAAGAGACCCAGTACTTC. Protein: CATSPGGTQETQYF.

This chain joins TRBV18 and TRBJ2-3, with 8 bases that match TRBD2. V dropped 1 base and J dropped 1; count of bases not matched to a gene: 4. CDR1 and CDR2 from the germline V gene are KGHSH and LQKENI. This CDR3 is built from 16 residues. As DNA, the CDR3 is TGTGCCAGCTCACCACGCGTTAGCGGGGGCACAGATACGCAGTATTTT. Translation: CASSPRVSGGTDTQYF.

This clone was seen more than once but under ten times. This chain connects TRBV28 to TRBJ2-7; 7 bases match TRBD2. The CDR3 has 16 amino acids. Germline lookup yields CDR1 MDHEN and CDR2 SYDVKM. The V segment lost 5 bases and the J segment 2 bases; nucleotides outside the gene matches: 12. The CDR3 is CASSTRRDYYPYEQYF. Written as DNA, the CDR3 is TGTGCCAGCAGTACCCGACGGGACTATTATCCCTACGAGCAGTACTTC. Filled out from reference TRBV28 and TRBJ2-7, the complete variable domain reads DVKVTQSSRYLVKRTGEKVFLECVQDMDHENMFWYRQDPGLGLRLIYFSYDVKMKEKGDIPEGYSVSREKKERFSLILESASTNQTSMYLCASSTRRDYYPYEQYFGPGTRLTVT.

The chain uses TRBV5-8 and TRBJ2-7; D is perhaps TRBD1 (6 bases). The CDR3 totals 13 residues. V lost 2 bases and J lost 7, with 13 bases in between. The germline gives CDR1 SGHTS, CDR2 YDEGEE. The DNA for the CDR3 is TGTGCCAGCAGCTTCCTGGTCCAGGGGGAGCAGTACTTC. It specifies CASSFLVQGEQYF. The whole variable domain, remainder taken from reference TRBV5-8 and TRBJ2-7, is EAGVTQSPTHLIKTRGQQATLRCSPISGHTSVYWYQQALGLGLQFLLWYDEGEERNRGNFPPRFSGRQFPNYSSELNVNALELEDSALYLCASSFLVQGEQYFGPGTRLTVT.

The J gene is TRBJ2-3, the V gene TRBV28; 8 nucleotides line up with TRBD1. J gave up 2 bases and V 6 bases, and 7 bases lay outside the gene matches. The CDR3 is made up of 15 amino acids. CDR1 MDHEN and CDR2 SYDVKM come from the germline V gene. The CDR3 loop reads CASRGQAIDTDTQYF. CDR3 bases: TGTGCCAGCAGGGGACAGGCAATCGACACAGATACGCAGTATTTT.

The V and J genes are TRBV28 and TRBJ2-5; no reliable D call. CDR1 is MDHEN and CDR2 is SYDVKM in the germline V gene. The V end was cut by 2 bases, the J end by 0 bases, with 10 bases between. The CDR3 has 15 amino acids. CDR3: CASSLGSLYQETQYF. For the CDR3, the DNA is TGTGCCAGCAGTTTAGGCAGCCTGTACCAAGAGACCCAGTACTTC.

The J gene is TRBJ2-2, the V gene TRBV6-1; D is uncertain. This CDR3 has 15 residues. The germline CDR1 and CDR2 sequences are MNHNS and SASEGT. Trimming took 6 bases from V and 0 from J, leaving 11 bases between them. The CDR3: CASRVHHANTGELFF. DNA for the CDR3: TGTGCCAGCAGGGTACACCACGCGAACACCGGGGAGCTGTTTTTT.

The rearrangement uses TRBV13 and TRBJ2-7; D ambiguous. This CDR3 is 12 amino acids long. In germline, CDR1 is PRHDT, CDR2 FYEKMQ (reference sequence). V shed 0 bases and J shed 4 bases, with 4 bases lying between them. CDR3 in DNA: TGTGCCAGCAGCTTAGGGATTTACGAGCAGTACTTC. Translation: CASSLGIYEQYF.

The CDR3 sequence: CASSFGTHRDTGELFF. DNA for the CDR3: TGTGCCAGCAGCTTCGGCACCCATCGGGACACCGGGGAGCTGTTTTTT. This chain joins TRBV5-8 and TRBJ2-2; D gene uncertain. V was cut by 2 bases and J by 3 bases, with 14 bases left in between. The CDR3 totals 16 residues. Germline V gene lookup returns CDR1 SGHTS and CDR2 YDEGEE.